A single sample gave rise to the 22 T cell receptor beta chains below, sequenced in a study of identical twins (dated by TCRdb to 2016 to 2017). Library construction relied on 5' RACE. The sequencing machine was an Illumina HiSeq 2000. In-frame beta chains were kept once TCRdb had trimmed the public reads at Q25 with fastp and called clones with MiXCR. Every entry covers one CDR3 protein and lists the most common genes and DNA from its rows. The sample table holds a few hundred thousand distinct CDR3 sequences, of which 8% to 11% were seen once. The ten most abundant clones make up about 9.1% of the sample. Sequencing input: memory T cells sorted from blood. The cell subset or site label here, explained by the study, means: CD45RO+ enriched T cells. These receptors were collected from a man aged 45-60 years in good health.

In its sample, this clonotype was seen many times. V and J are TRBV20-1 and TRBJ2-7; D uncertain. This CDR3 contains 12 residues. V was shortened by 1 base and J by 4 bases, with 8 bases between the two germline ends. Germline assignment: CDR1 DFQATT and CDR2 SNEGSKA (reference sequence). The DNA for the CDR3 is TGCAGTGCTAGAGCCAGAACTTACGAGCAGTACTTC. It codes for CSARARTYEQYF.

The chain recombines TRBV7-2 with TRBJ2-3, with D maybe TRBD1 (5 bases). The CDR3 runs 13 residues. V was clipped by 5 bases and J by 4 bases, with 10 bases between them. From germline, CDR1 is SGHTA and CDR2 FQGNSA. DNA of the CDR3: TGTGCCAGCAGCGGACAAGTTCCAGATACGCAGTATTTT. This codes for CASSGQVPDTQYF.

The rearrangement links TRBV27 to TRBJ2-7; 7 bases fit TRBD1. Germline V gene lookup returns CDR1 MNHEY and CDR2 SMNVEV (reference sequence). V trimming: 2 bases; J trimming: 4 bases; junction bases outside the gene matches: 2. The CDR3 is 13 residues long. The CDR3 here is CASSLMTGYEQYF. The CDR3 bases are TGTGCCAGCAGTTTAATGACAGGGTACGAGCAGTACTTC.

Many counts were recorded for this clonotype. The chain recombines TRBV6-5 with TRBJ2-3; D call uncertain. CDR3 length: 13 amino acids. Trimming took 0 bases from V and 3 from J, leaving 4 bases between them. The V gene's germline CDR1 is MNHEY and CDR2 SVGAGI. The CDR3 here is CASSYSTTDTQYF. Here the CDR3 DNA reads TGTGCCAGCAGTTACTCGACTACAGATACGCAGTATTTT.

A few counts support this clonotype. The chain joins TRBV7-2 to TRBJ2-7; D unresolved. The V end lost 4 bases, the J end lost 0 bases, and 7 bases lay between the germline ends. The CDR3 runs 13 residues. Germline lookup yields CDR1 SGHTA and CDR2 FQGNSA. CDR3 sequence: CASSSGPSYEQYF. CDR3 DNA sequence: TGTGCCAGCAGCTCCGGGCCCTCCTACGAGCAGTACTTC.

The chain uses TRBV5-5 and TRBJ1-3; D may be TRBD1 (5 bases). Germline lookup yields CDR1 SGHKS and CDR2 YYEKEE (reference sequence). The ends were cut back, 0 bases at V and 1 base at J, with 17 bases in the middle. The length of the CDR3 is 18 residues. The CDR3 sequence is CASSLAGQGIGSGNTIYF. The CDR3 bases are TGTGCCAGCAGCTTGGCCGGGCAGGGTATAGGGTCTGGAAACACCATATATTTT.

The rearrangement uses TRBV5-5 and TRBJ2-5; 10 bases are shared with TRBD1. V was clipped by 4 bases and J by 5 bases; unmatched bases: 8. CDR1 is SGHKS and CDR2 is YYEKEE in the germline V gene (reference sequence). The CDR3 consists of 15 residues. The CDR3: CASSPLGQGLETQYF. In DNA, the CDR3 is TGTGCCAGCAGCCCGCTGGGACAGGGGCTCGAGACCCAGTACTTC.

The gene calls are TRBV20-1 and TRBJ2-2; the D gene is possibly TRBD1 (6 bases). CDR1 is DFQATT and CDR2 is SNEGSKA in the germline V gene (reference sequence). The CDR3 extends over 13 amino acids. Trimming removed 2 bases from V and 5 bases from J, with 9 bases in between. CDR3 sequence reads: CSARPQGTGELFF. CDR3 bases: TGCAGTGCTAGACCGCAGGGGACCGGGGAGCTGTTTTTT.

The V and J genes are TRBV3-1 and TRBJ1-1; D unclear. CDR3 size: 16 residues. CDR1 is LGHDT and CDR2 is YNNKEL in the germline V gene (reference sequence). V was cut by 3 bases and J by 2 bases, with 16 bases left in between. CDR3 in amino acids: CASSQIYTTGNTEAFF. DNA for the CDR3: TGTGCCAGCAGCCAGATATATACCACGGGCAACACTGAAGCTTTCTTT.

This clonotype has ten or more counts. The chain couples TRBV2 to TRBJ2-3; D may be TRBD1 (5 bases). The CDR3 runs to 14 residues. Per the germline V gene, CDR1 is SNHLY and CDR2 is FYNNEI. V lost 4 bases and J lost 1, with 9 bases in between. CDR3 in amino acids: CASSGGRGTDTQYF. CDR3 nucleotides: TGTGCCAGCAGTGGGGGCAGGGGCACAGATACGCAGTATTTT.

This clonotype was found many times. CDR3 bases: TGTGCCAGCAGTTCGAAGTGGGGACAGTTGAGCAATGAGCAGTTCTTC. Translated, it gives CASSSKWGQLSNEQFF. The chain couples TRBV28 to TRBJ2-1; 7 bases map to TRBD1. This CDR3 spans 16 amino acids. The V gene's germline CDR1 is MDHEN and CDR2 SYDVKM. The V and J ends lost 4 bases and 6 bases, in that order; junction bases with no gene match: 12.

CDR3 DNA sequence: TGTGCCAGCAGCCAATCAGCCCAGGGATCCCAAGAGACCCAGTACTTC. It specifies CASSQSAQGSQETQYF. This chain uses TRBV4-2 with TRBJ2-5, with D possibly TRBD1 on 5 matching bases. The germline gives CDR1 LGHNA, CDR2 YNFKEQ. CDR3 size: 16 residues. V was pared by 2 bases and J by 1 base, with 14 bases between.

This clonotype was seen repeatedly, ten times or more. The genes are TRBV10-2 and TRBJ1-2; TRBD1 is a possible D gene (5 bases). Germline CDR1 WSHSY, CDR2 SAAADI. V lost 3 bases and J 0 bases, leaving 11 bases between the germline ends. The CDR3 extends over 15 amino acids. CDR3 protein: CASSEGHKANYGYTF. The CDR3 nucleotides read TGCGCCAGCAGTGAAGGACACAAAGCTAACTATGGCTACACCTTC.

This chain links TRBV20-1 with TRBJ2-3, with TRBD2 as a possible D gene (5 bases). This CDR3 comprises 15 residues. V dropped 3 bases and J dropped 2 bases, with 15 bases sitting between them. From germline, CDR1 is DFQATT and CDR2 SNEGSKA (reference sequence). The CDR3 DNA reads as TGCAGTGCTAGGGACCCCATCGGGGTCACAGATACGCAGTATTTT. Residues: CSARDPIGVTDTQYF.

The count of this clonotype is one. The chain is built from TRBV6-1 and TRBJ2-7, with a tentative D call TRBD2 (6 bases). With 7 bases removed from V and 1 base from J, the gap between germline ends came to 11 bases. The CDR3 is 13 amino acids. The germline CDR1 and CDR2 sequences are MNHNS and SASEGT. The CDR3 sequence: CASTKGLSYEQYF. The CDR3 bases are TGTGCCAGCACCAAGGGACTTTCCTACGAGCAGTACTTC.

The rearrangement joins TRBV11-2 to TRBJ2-3; 13 bases match TRBD2. Germline loops: CDR1 SGHAT, CDR2 FQNNGV. V was clipped by 1 base and J by 3 bases; unmatched bases: 13. The CDR3 sequence is 20 residues long. CDR3 loop: CASSLGTSGSLTSGTDTQYF. The CDR3 region has the DNA TGTGCCAGCAGCTTAGGGACTAGCGGGAGCTTAACTTCTGGGACAGATACGCAGTATTTT. The full variable domain, in which reference TRBV11-2 and TRBJ2-3 provide the parts outside the CDR3, is EAGVAQSPRYKIIEKRQSVAFWCNPISGHATLYWYQQILGQGPKLLIQFQNNGVVDDSQLPKDRFSAERLKGVDSTLKIQPAKLEDSAVYLCASSLGTSGSLTSGTDTQYFGPGTRLTVL.

This clonotype was seen only a few times. This rearrangement joins TRBV28 to TRBJ1-2; D call uncertain. CDR1 and CDR2 from the germline V gene are MDHEN and SYDVKM. The V end lost 4 bases, the J end lost 0 bases, and 12 bases lay between the germline ends. The length of the CDR3 is 15 residues. CDR3 region: CASSSRTEANYGYTF. The CDR3 coding sequence is TGTGCCAGCAGTTCACGGACGGAAGCTAACTATGGCTACACCTTC.

This rearrangement joins TRBV7-2 to TRBJ2-7; the match to TRBD1 covers 9 bases. The junction had 7 bases not matched to a gene; V was cut back by 8 bases and J by 5 bases. Germline CDR1 is SGHTA and CDR2 is FQGNSA. This CDR3 is 13 amino acids long. The CDR3 is CASEMTGGHEQYF. The CDR3 DNA reads as TGTGCCAGCGAAATGACAGGGGGGCACGAGCAGTACTTC.

The chain employs TRBV12-3 or TRBV12-4 and TRBJ2-5, with 8 positions matching TRBD1. Trimming took 6 bases from V and 4 from J; bases not matched to a gene: 7. This CDR3 comprises 14 residues. CDR3 DNA: TGTGCCAGCAGGCCGGACAGGGTTAGAGAGACCCAGTACTTC. It yields the protein CASRPDRVRETQYF.

This clonotype has at least ten counts. This chain's CDR3 is CASSLAGDTYNEQFF. For the CDR3, the DNA is TGTGCCAGCAGCTTAGCGGGGGACACCTACAATGAGCAGTTCTTC. J is TRBJ2-1 and V is TRBV7-2; possible D gene TRBD1, 6 bases. Trimming shortened V by 0 bases and J by 2 bases, and 8 bases separated the two germline ends. Per the germline V gene, CDR1 is SGHTA and CDR2 is FQGNSA. This CDR3 comprises 15 residues.

This chain joins TRBV7-9 and TRBJ2-5; D tentatively fits TRBD1 or TRBD2 (5 bases each). CDR1 and CDR2 from the germline V gene are SEHNR and FQNEAQ (reference sequence). The CDR3 loop spans 15 amino acids. The germline V and J ends were trimmed by 0 bases and 3 bases, with 11 bases remaining between them. CDR3 loop: CASSLAGDLKETQYF. CDR3 coding DNA: TGTGCCAGCAGCTTAGCGGGGGATTTAAAAGAGACCCAGTACTTC. The full variable domain, in which reference TRBV7-9 and TRBJ2-5 provide the parts outside the CDR3, is DTGVSQNPRHKITKRGQNVTFRCDPISEHNRLYWYRQTLGQGPEFLTYFQNEAQLEKSRLLSDRFSAERPKGSFSTLEIQRTEQGDSAMYLCASSLAGDLKETQYFGPGTRLLVL.

The sample holds many counts of this clonotype. The chain recombines TRBV5-6 with TRBJ2-7; either TRBD1 or TRBD2 may fit D (5 bases each). Germline-derived CDR1 and CDR2 are SGHDT and YYEEEE. The CDR3 covers 13 residues. V was clipped by 8 bases and J by 1 base, with 13 bases between them. The CDR3 loop is CASGGLGSYEQYF. Written as DNA, the CDR3 is TGTGCCAGTGGGGGTCTTGGGTCCTACGAGCAGTACTTC.